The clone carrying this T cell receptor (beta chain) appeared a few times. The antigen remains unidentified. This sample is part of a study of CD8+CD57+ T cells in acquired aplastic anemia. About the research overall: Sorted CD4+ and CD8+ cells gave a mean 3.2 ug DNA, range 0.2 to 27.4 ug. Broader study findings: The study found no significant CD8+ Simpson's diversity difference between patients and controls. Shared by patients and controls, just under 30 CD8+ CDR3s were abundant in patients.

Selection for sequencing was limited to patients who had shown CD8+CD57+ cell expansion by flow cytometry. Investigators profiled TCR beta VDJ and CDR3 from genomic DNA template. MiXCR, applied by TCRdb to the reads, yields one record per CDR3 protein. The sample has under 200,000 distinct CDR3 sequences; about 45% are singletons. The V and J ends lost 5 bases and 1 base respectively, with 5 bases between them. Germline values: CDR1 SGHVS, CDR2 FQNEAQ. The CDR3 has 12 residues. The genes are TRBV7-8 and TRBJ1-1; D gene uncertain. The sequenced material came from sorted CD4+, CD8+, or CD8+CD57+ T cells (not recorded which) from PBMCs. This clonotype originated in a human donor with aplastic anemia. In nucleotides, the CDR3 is TGTGCCAGCAGCCGAAAGAACACTGAAGCTTTCTTT. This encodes CASSRKNTEAFF.